Listed below are T cell receptor beta chains from one sample, sequenced in a study of CD8 T cells in ankylosing spondylitis. TCRdb ran MiXCR on the 5' RACE reads and lists one entry per CDR3 protein. The sample has roughly 260,000 distinct CDR3 sequences; over 15% are singletons. Material for sequencing was blood, either unsorted or a sorted T cell fraction (not recorded which). The receptors were gathered from a male donor with ankylosing spondylitis or in good health (not recorded which). CDR3s include the opening cysteine and the closing phenylalanine or tryptophan. Each record gives: clone size, V gene, D gene, J gene, CDR3 protein. A D gene is named only where the DNA matches it firmly. Expanded clones get a size class; other rows say once, few or many, or leave the size out.

clone_size: NA
v_call: TRBV5-1
d_call: TRBD2
j_call: TRBJ2-5
cdr3_aa: CASSSGRVQETQYF

clone_size: NA
v_call: TRBV28
d_call: TRBD2
j_call: TRBJ2-1
cdr3_aa: CASTRQTSGYNEQFF

clone_size: NA
v_call: TRBV5-6
d_call: NA
j_call: TRBJ2-5
cdr3_aa: CASSRARMGKETQYF

clone_size: many
v_call: TRBV20-1
d_call: NA
j_call: TRBJ2-1
cdr3_aa: CSASPVNEQFF

clone_size: many
v_call: TRBV5-1
d_call: NA
j_call: TRBJ2-1
cdr3_aa: CASSLYAASSYNEQFF

clone_size: NA
v_call: TRBV7-2
d_call: NA
j_call: TRBJ1-1
cdr3_aa: CASSPQEVLNTEAFF

clone_size: few
v_call: TRBV5-1
d_call: NA
j_call: TRBJ2-1
cdr3_aa: CASSPTGRNEQFF

clone_size: many
v_call: TRBV28
d_call: NA
j_call: TRBJ1-1
cdr3_aa: CASGPSLNTEAFF

clone_size: NA
v_call: TRBV6-4
d_call: NA
j_call: TRBJ2-2
cdr3_aa: CASSELRSEEATGELFF

clone_size: few
v_call: TRBV20-1
d_call: NA
j_call: TRBJ1-1
cdr3_aa: CSARAGVGAFF

clone_size: few
v_call: TRBV24-1
d_call: NA
j_call: TRBJ2-1
cdr3_aa: CATSVTGYNEQFF

clone_size: many
v_call: TRBV5-1
d_call: NA
j_call: TRBJ2-1
cdr3_aa: CASSLGGHSSYNEQFF

clone_size: NA
v_call: TRBV29-1
d_call: NA
j_call: TRBJ1-2
cdr3_aa: CSVGGQRNGYTF

clone_size: many
v_call: TRBV10-3
d_call: NA
j_call: TRBJ1-1
cdr3_aa: CAISDRTEAFF

clone_size: NA
v_call: TRBV12-3/TRBV12-4
d_call: NA
j_call: TRBJ2-2
cdr3_aa: CASSLGAANTGELFF